This T cell receptor (beta chain) was observed in a study of T cell responses to AZD1222 COVID-19 vaccine (dated by TCRdb to the early 2020s). For the study in its entirety: AZD1222 recipients whose second dose came at about 4 weeks and those whose second dose came at about 12 weeks were combined into one group, since spike-specific TCR depth and breadth did not differ between the two schedules. A total of over 230 trial participants underwent TCR sequencing, of whom nearly 210 received two doses of AZD1222 and 26 received two doses of the MenACWY control vaccine. Trial participants were enrolled by age into subgroups of 18-55, 56-69 and 70-plus years, and 148, 28 and 57 TCR-sequenced participants, respectively, were included in these subgroups. Broad study findings and their caveats: After two AZD1222 doses, spike-specific TCR breadth and depth were significantly higher than at day 0 and than in MenACWY recipients. Because no samples from the day 14 peak response were available, repertoires could be characterized only after the peak T cell response. Only six or seven AZD1222 recipients were SARS-CoV-2 seropositive at baseline, limiting conclusions about previously exposed vaccinees. Participants were mostly white British and included more females than males, and it was suggested by the authors that clonal diversity may have been underestimated. Nearly half of unique spike-specific TCRs reportedly recognized epitopes outside regions mutated in the B.1.351 and B.1.1.7 variants. The whole spike protein was spanned by vaccine-associated CD4 TCRs, and dominant responses were seen in regions 160-218 and 743-854. In the small 56-69-year group, the increase in depth fell short of significance, most likely because of low power.

The sample's time point label is to be understood as: baseline before first vaccination. Vaccinee samples were obtained from the UK trials COV001 and COV002, which included a single-blind randomized controlled phase 2/3 trial of AZD1222 (ChAdOx1 nCoV-19) in healthy adults. For TCRbeta chain sequencing, PBMC samples were collected from trial participants at day 0 and at day 28 after the second dose. The CDR3 regions of human TCRbeta chains were analyzed by immunosequencing. Regarding the original processing steps: Repertoire TCRs were checked for matches against a reference library of SARS-CoV-2-specific TCRs that had been generated using the MIRA antigen-specificity platform. Breadth was defined as the fraction of unique TCRs that were SARS-CoV-2-associated. Depth was defined as the fraction of total T cells that were SARS-CoV-2-associated. Using the MIRA data, each spike-specific TCR was mapped to the spike region that the TCR reacts to and placed in a CD4 or CD8 class. Log10-transformed breadth and depth values were compared by one-way ANOVA with Sidak's multiple comparisons tests. TCRdb re-hosts the immuneACCESS table, in-frame sequences only. Its copies lack some clones; in the studies checked, an unresolved V gene accounts for under half of them, and the cause for the rest is not known. The D gene and trimming were derived from the DNA, and the V and J assignments and clone size from that table. The sample contains more than 75,000 clones, 90% of them found a single time. The top ten hold approximately 27% of the sample.

CDR1 and CDR2, per the germline V gene, are SGHVS and FQNEAQ. Measured from the cysteine to the phenylalanine, the CDR3 is 16 residues long. Just CDR3 DNA is preserved here, 48 bases in frame from base 1. Ends trimmed: V by 5 bases, J by 4 bases; bases unmatched to a gene: 7. As concerns this clone: No cognate antigen has been identified for it. Base qualities are not recorded, but no much larger clone differs from it by a single base.

This receptor was obtained from an adult in good health. The chain is made from TRBV7-8 and TRBJ2-1; 11 bases in between match TRBD2. Sequencing was performed on peripheral blood, taken on day 0 of AZD1222 vaccination. This receptor has the CDR3 CASSPHTSGSYNEQFF. In nucleotide form, the sequence is TGTGCCAGCAGCCCCCATACTAGCGGGAGTTACAATGAGCAGTTCTTC.